The source of this T cell receptor (beta chain) is a study of cytomegalovirus exposure and HLA in healthy donors. Germline V gene sequence: CDR1 SGHTA, CDR2 FQGNSA. Trimming stripped 5 bases from V and 5 bases from J, with 10 bases between. The CDR3 loop spans 13 amino acids. The repertoire was sequenced with immunoSEQ multiplex PCR; TCRdb's copy has only in-frame clones and lacks some. Seen here are 130,000 to 150,000 clones, around 88% observed once, and the top ten hold approximately 8%. This TCR derives from a woman aged 18-29 years in good health and CMV-seropositive. The rearrangement links TRBV7-2 to TRBJ1-5, with TRBD1 as a possible D gene (6 bases). The sequencing sample was made of PBMCs. The CDR3 DNA reads TGTGCCAGCAGCCACAACAGGGATCAGCCCCAGCATTTT. Its protein is CASSHNRDQPQHF.